The clone carrying this TCR beta chain was counted at least ten times. Its antigen is not known. The read terminates 3 residues before the CDR3 end, so the remaining end is supplied by the germline J gene. This specimen comes from a study of T cell clonality in common variable immunodeficiency. Control and CVID samples contributed equal amounts of genomic DNA. Only in-frame clones appear in the TCRdb table, and some are missing; sequencing was by immunoSEQ multiplex PCR. The sample presents 40,000 to 45,000 clones, none singletons. Patients and controls were mostly of Caucasian heritage. The V gene lost 6 bases and the J gene lost 6 bases, with 11 bases spanning the gap. The CDR3 consists of 13 residues. CDR1 and CDR2 from the germline V gene are SEHNR and FQNEAQ (reference sequence). General study findings and limits: CVID subjects had higher TCRbeta clonality than healthy controls, most marked in about a third.

The sample consisted of peripheral blood mononuclear cells. This rearrangement joins TRBV7-9 to TRBJ2-2; tentative D call: TRBD1 (5 bases). The clonotype was recovered from a person aged 18 to 75 in good health. The CDR3: CASRAGFAGELFF. CDR3 DNA (partial): TGTGCCAGCAGAGCAGGGTTTGCCGGGGAG.